These 27 T cell receptor beta chains were sequenced from one sample in a study of blood T cell repertoires in COVID-19. Method: immunoSEQ multiplex PCR; TCRdb's copy keeps in-frame clones and lacks some. The sample includes 250,000 to 400,000 clones, about 91% of them seen just once. Material for sequencing was peripheral blood. The receptors originated from a woman between 25 and 40 years old with COVID-19, enrolled during active disease.

The J gene is TRBJ1-1, the V gene TRBV2; the D is unclear. CDR1 is SNHLY and CDR2 is FYNNEI in the germline V gene. Trimming took 7 bases from V and 6 from J, leaving 15 bases between them. The CDR3 runs to 13 residues. As DNA, the CDR3 is TGTGCCAGCACCCCGGGTTTCGCCGCTGAAGCTTTCTTT. It translates to CASTPGFAAEAFF.

The chain couples TRBV5-6 to TRBJ2-1; D not certain. V was clipped by 2 bases and J by 10 bases, with 7 bases between them. Germline V gene sequence: CDR1 SGHDT, CDR2 YYEEEE. CDR3 length: 11 residues. The CDR3 nucleotides read TGTGCCAGCAGCTTTGCCCGGGAGCAGTTCTTC. Its translation: CASSFAREQFF.

The rearrangement joins TRBV19 to TRBJ2-7, with D tentatively TRBD1 (6 bases). The V gene lost 1 base and the J gene lost 7 bases, with 11 bases spanning the gap. CDR3 length: 13 residues. Germline CDR1 LNHDA, CDR2 SQIVND (reference sequence). CDR3 nucleotides: TGTGCCAGTAGTATAGTCGAAGGGGGAGAGCAGTACTTC. Its translation is CASSIVEGGEQYF.

This clone appeared once. The chain links TRBV6-5 to TRBJ2-6; D is ambiguous. V was cut by 4 bases and J by 1 base, with 5 bases left in between. The CDR3 is 14 residues long. The V gene's germline CDR1 is MNHEY and CDR2 SVGAGI. The CDR3 loop is CASSLASGANVLTF. The CDR3 nucleotides are TGTGCCAGCAGTTTAGCTTCTGGGGCCAACGTCCTGACTTTC.

V usage is TRBV7-9 and J usage is TRBJ2-1; D is ambiguous. Trimming shortened V by 4 bases and J by 0 bases, and 7 bases separated the two germline ends. The CDR3 length is 14 residues. The germline CDR1 and CDR2 sequences are SEHNR and FQNEAQ (reference sequence). The CDR3 bases are TGTGCCAGCAGCTCTCTAAGCTCCTACAATGAGCAGTTCTTC. It codes for CASSSLSSYNEQFF.

The genes are TRBV9 and TRBJ2-3; weak D call: TRBD1 (5 bases). With 4 bases removed from V and 6 bases from J, the gap between germline ends came to 9 bases. The CDR3 totals 12 residues. Germline V gene sequence: CDR1 SGDLS, CDR2 YYNGEE. CDR3 bases: TGTGCCAGCAGCCAGGGCGTGGATACGCAGTATTTT. Its protein is CASSQGVDTQYF.

The chain has TRBV29-1 and TRBJ2-1, with TRBD1 matching over 10 bases. The CDR3 runs 14 residues. J gave up 7 bases and V 8 bases, and 11 bases lay outside the gene matches. Germline values: CDR1 SQVTM, CDR2 ANQGSEA. The chain's CDR3 is CSSRQGASGNEQFF. For the CDR3, the DNA is TGCAGCTCAAGACAGGGGGCGTCAGGTAATGAGCAGTTCTTC.

The V gene is TRBV5-4, the J gene TRBJ1-1; 7 bases agree with TRBD1. CDR3 length: 14 amino acids. J lost 1 base, V lost 2 bases, and 2 bases had no gene match. CDR1 is SGHNT, CDR2 YYREEE, per germline (reference sequence). The CDR3 sequence is CASSLQGRNTEAFF. For the CDR3, the DNA is TGTGCCAGCAGCTTACAGGGGAGGAACACTGAAGCTTTCTTT.

The gene calls are TRBV27 and TRBJ2-7, with TRBD2 identical over 7 bases. V lost 7 bases to trimming and J lost 1 base; unmatched junction nucleotides: 10. The CDR3 extends over 15 amino acids. Germline V gene data show CDR1 as MNHEY and CDR2 as SMNVEV (reference sequence). CDR3 loop: CASTPGLHFSYEQYV. CDR3 DNA sequence: TGTGCCAGCACCCCGGGACTACATTTTTCCTACGAGCAGTACGTC.

This clone has only one observation. The rearrangement joins TRBV30 to TRBJ1-2; 10 bases match TRBD1. Germline V gene data show CDR1 as GTSNPN and CDR2 as SVGIG (reference sequence). The CDR3 is 16 residues long. After removal of 5 bases from V and 4 bases from J, the junction contained 13 bases not matched to a gene. In DNA form, the CDR3 reads TGTGCCTGGTCTTTCCGGCGACAGGGGGCTGCCTATGGCTACACCTTC. Amino acids: CAWSFRRQGAAYGYTF. Drawing the rest from reference TRBV30 and TRBJ1-2, the complete variable domain is SQTIHQWPATLVQPVGSPLSLECTVEGTSNPNLYWYRQAAGRGLQLLFYSVGIGQISSEVPQNLSASRPQDRQFILSSKKLLLSDSGFYLCAWSFRRQGAAYGYTFGSGTRLTVV.

The chain combines TRBV9 with TRBJ1-1, with 8 bases identical to TRBD1. Germline CDR1 SGDLS, CDR2 YYNGEE. Losses at the gene ends were 3 bases for V and 0 bases for J; bases not matched to a gene: 4. The CDR3 totals 15 residues. This CDR3 reads CASSGTGSMNTEAFF. In DNA form, the CDR3 reads TGTGCCAGCAGCGGGACAGGGAGCATGAACACTGAAGCTTTCTTT.

This chain connects TRBV3-1 (or the pseudogene TRBV3-2) to TRBJ2-7, with no clear D. Germline assignment: CDR1 LGHDT and CDR2 YNNKEL (reference sequence). Trimming removed 2 bases at V and 6 bases at J, with 8 bases between. This CDR3 is 12 amino acids long. CDR3 bases: TGTGCCAGCAGCCAACGACCGGGCGAGCAGTACTTC. This sequence encodes CASSQRPGEQYF.

This clone occurred once. As DNA, the CDR3 is TGTGCCAGCAGTACACAGGGGGACACCGGGGAGCTGTTTTTT. It encodes CASSTQGDTGELFF. The chain employs TRBV28 and TRBJ2-2, with 8 bases lining up with TRBD1. The V segment lost 5 bases and the J segment 3 bases; nucleotides outside the gene matches: 2. The CDR3 loop spans 14 amino acids. The germline V gene encodes CDR1 MDHEN and CDR2 SYDVKM.

V and J are TRBV2 and TRBJ2-1, with TRBD2 matching 12 bases. V was clipped by 7 bases and J by 6 bases; unmatched bases: 10. Germline V lookup: CDR1 SNHLY, CDR2 FYNNEI. This CDR3 is 16 amino acids long. The CDR3 bases are TGTGCCAGCATTCAATCGGGACTAGCGGGTACCAATGAGCAGTTCTTC. Residues: CASIQSGLAGTNEQFF.

J is TRBJ1-1 and V is TRBV12-5, with a tentative D call TRBD1 (6 bases). Germline loops: CDR1 LGHNT, CDR2 FRNRAP. Deletions cut 2 bases from V and 11 bases from J, with 12 bases between. The CDR3 contains 12 residues. The CDR3 bases are TGTGCTAGTGGTTTGACAGGGCGGAATGCTTTCTTT. Protein product: CASGLTGRNAFF.

The V call is TRBV2, the J call TRBJ2-2; 7 bases map to TRBD1. The V and J ends lost 6 bases and 1 base, in that order; junction bases with no gene match: 11. The CDR3 runs 17 residues. Germline CDR1 reads SNHLY; CDR2 reads FYNNEI. CDR3 coding DNA: TGTGCCAGCAGCGAGGGGGCCCCAAATCGGAACACCGGGGAGCTGTTTTTT. This encodes CASSEGAPNRNTGELFF. The full variable domain, in which reference TRBV2 and TRBJ2-2 provide the parts outside the CDR3, is EPEVTQTPSHQVTQMGQEVILRCVPISNHLYFYWYRQILGQKVEFLVSFYNNEISEKSEIFDDQFSVERPDGSNFTLKIRSTKLEDSAMYFCASSEGAPNRNTGELFFGEGSRLTVL.

This chain joins TRBV7-6 and TRBJ2-5, with D possibly matching TRBD1 (7 bases). V gave up 1 base and J gave up 4 bases, with 16 bases separating them. This CDR3 spans 16 amino acids. In germline, CDR1 is SGHVS, CDR2 FNYEAQ. The CDR3 DNA follows: TGTGCCAGCAGCTTAGGCATTGGACAGGAGGGAGAGACCCAGTACTTC. This codes for CASSLGIGQEGETQYF.

The chain couples TRBV21-1 to TRBJ1-3; the table names TRBD1, a call not compared with the DNA. TRBV21-1 is an annotated pseudogene. The CDR3 is 17 residues long. In DNA, the CDR3 is TGTGCCAGCAGCAAAGGGCCGGACAGGGCAAACGGAAACACCATATATTTT. Translating it yields CASSKGPDRANGNTIYF.

A remark on this clone: The identical CDR3 is also encoded by other nucleotide sequences in the sample. The chain's CDR3 is CASSPGGQPQHF. DNA for the CDR3: TGTGCCAGCTCACCCGGTGGTCAGCCCCAGCATTTT. The chain recombines TRBV18 with TRBJ1-5; D remains unclear. The CDR3 length is 12 residues. Per the germline V gene, CDR1 is KGHSH and CDR2 is LQKENI. V shed 3 bases and J shed 6 bases, with 6 bases lying between them. The full variable domain, in which reference TRBV18 and TRBJ1-5 provide the parts outside the CDR3, is NAGVMQNPRHLVRRRGQEARLRCSPMKGHSHVYWYRQLPEEGLKFMVYLQKENIIDESGMPKERFSAEFPKEGPSILRIQQVVRGDSAAYFCASSPGGQPQHFGDGTRLSIL.

This rearrangement joins TRBV6-5 to TRBJ1-4; TRBD1 aligns across 7 bases. CDR1 MNHEY and CDR2 SVGAGI come from the germline V gene. The CDR3 contains 15 residues. V was clipped by 5 bases and J by 8 bases; unmatched bases: 11. In DNA, the CDR3 is TGTGCCAGCAGTCCCGGGACAGCACCGCGGGAAAAACTGTTTTTT. It encodes CASSPGTAPREKLFF.

The chain uses TRBV5-4 and TRBJ2-5; D possibly corresponds to TRBD1 (6 bases). The CDR3 covers 15 residues. The V end was cut by 0 bases, the J end by 1 base, with 10 bases between. Germline-derived CDR1 and CDR2 are SGHNT and YYREEE (reference sequence). The CDR3 sequence: CASSLDGQSQETQYF. The CDR3 bases are TGTGCCAGCAGCTTGGACGGACAGTCCCAAGAGACCCAGTACTTC.

V usage is TRBV7-3 and J usage is TRBJ1-6; D gene ambiguous. Trimming took off 1 base at V and 8 bases at J, with 6 bases between the two ends. The CDR3 has 13 residues. Looked up from germline, CDR1 is SGHTA and CDR2 is FQGTGA. CDR3 region: CASSLNIDSPLHF. As DNA, the CDR3 is TGTGCCAGCAGCTTAAATATAGATTCACCCCTCCACTTT.

With regard to this clone: Within the sample, other DNA sequences also encode this same CDR3. CDR3 in DNA: TGTGCCATCAGGGGTCAGGGGGACTATGGCTACACCTTC. Protein sequence: CAIRGQGDYGYTF. The chain is built from TRBV10-3 and TRBJ1-2, with 7 bases identical to TRBD1. This CDR3 is 13 amino acids long. Germline assignment: CDR1 ENHRY and CDR2 SYGVKD. The V segment lost 6 bases and the J segment 3 bases; nucleotides outside the gene matches: 4.

The chain combines TRBV2 with TRBJ1-4; D possibly corresponds to TRBD1 (6 bases). The CDR3 covers 13 residues. CDR1 is SNHLY, CDR2 FYNNEI, per germline. V dropped 1 base and J dropped 14 bases, with 14 bases sitting between them. The CDR3 DNA follows: TGTGCCAGCAGTGAAGGTGGGGGCCCCATCCTGTTTTTT. Amino acids: CASSEGGGPILFF.

The rearrangement joins TRBV5-1 to TRBJ2-7, with 7 nucleotides matching TRBD1. CDR3 length: 14 residues. V gave up 4 bases and J gave up 2 bases; unmatched junction bases: 6. CDR1 and CDR2 (germline): SGHRS, YFSETQ. CDR3 region: CASSGGTATYEQYF. For the CDR3, the DNA is TGCGCCAGCAGCGGTGGGACAGCGACCTACGAGCAGTACTTC.

This chain links TRBV5-1 with TRBJ2-3, with D perhaps matching TRBD1 (6 bases). This CDR3 has 15 amino acids. The V gene's germline CDR1 is SGHRS and CDR2 YFSETQ. Trimming removed 1 base at V and 6 bases at J, with 15 bases between. CDR3 in amino acids: CASSLRGLPSDTQYF. CDR3 in DNA: TGCGCCAGCAGCTTGAGGGGGTTACCCTCCGATACGCAGTATTTT.

The chain uses TRBV30 and TRBJ2-2, with D possibly TRBD1 on 5 matching bases. CDR1 and CDR2 (germline): GTSNPN, SVGIG (reference sequence). CDR3 size: 12 residues. Trimming shortened V by 4 bases and J by 6 bases, and 9 bases separated the two germline ends. CDR3 DNA: TGTGCCTGGACAGGGTTCCCCGGGGAGCTGTTTTTT. Residues: CAWTGFPGELFF. The full variable domain, rest sourced from reference TRBV30 and TRBJ2-2, is SQTIHQWPATLVQPVGSPLSLECTVEGTSNPNLYWYRQAAGRGLQLLFYSVGIGQISSEVPQNLSASRPQDRQFILSSKKLLLSDSGFYLCAWTGFPGELFFGEGSRLTVL.